Below, 14 T cell receptor beta chains from the same sample are listed, as sequenced in a study of cytomegalovirus exposure and HLA in healthy donors. Amplification used 60 Vbeta primers and 13 Jbeta primers. The method was immunoSEQ multiplex PCR; TCRdb's version includes in-frame clones alone and lacks a portion of them. This sample yields 73,000 or so clones, of which approximately 78% are seen a single time; about 7% belongs to the top ten. Sequencing input: PBMCs. These receptors originate from a human donor in good health.

This clone was counted once. The rearrangement links TRBV7-8 to TRBJ1-1; 10 nucleotides match TRBD1. CDR1 and CDR2 (germline): SGHVS, FQNEAQ. This CDR3 is built from 14 residues. Trimming took 5 bases from V and 12 from J; bases not matched to a gene: 12. In nucleotides, the CDR3 is TGTGCCAGCAGCCGGACACCGGGACAGGGGTTCTCTTTCTTT. It codes for CASSRTPGQGFSFF.

The chain links TRBV5-4 to TRBJ2-7; D is possibly TRBD1 (5 bases). Germline CDR1 is SGHNT and CDR2 is YYREEE (reference sequence). Trimming took 0 bases from V and 1 from J, leaving 14 bases between them. There are 16 residues in the CDR3. DNA of the CDR3: TGTGCCAGCAGCTTGGGGACGGCCAGACAGTCCTACGAGCAGTACTTC. It is translated as CASSLGTARQSYEQYF.

The chain uses TRBV7-9 and TRBJ2-2; perhaps TRBD2 as D (5 bases). The V gene lost 6 bases and the J gene lost 1 base, with 12 bases spanning the gap. The CDR3 runs to 15 residues. Germline V gene lookup returns CDR1 SEHNR and CDR2 FQNEAQ (reference sequence). The CDR3 protein is CASSPGLMNTGELFF. In nucleotides, the CDR3 is TGTGCCAGCAGTCCCGGACTCATGAACACCGGGGAGCTGTTTTTT.

V gene TRBV29-1 combines with J gene TRBJ1-1, with TRBD1 matching 8 bases. CDR3 length equals 13 residues. The germline V gene encodes CDR1 SQVTM and CDR2 ANQGSEA. The junction had 4 bases not matched to a gene; V was cut back by 7 bases and J by 0 bases. The CDR3 coding sequence is TGCAGCGCCATGGGACAGGTGAACACTGAAGCTTTCTTT. Protein product: CSAMGQVNTEAFF. Looking up the rest from reference TRBV29-1 and TRBJ1-1 gives the full variable domain: SAVISQKPSRDICQRGTSLTIQCQVDSQVTMMFWYRQQPGQSLTLIATANQGSEATYESGFVIDKFPISRPNLTFSTLTVSNMSPEDSSIYLCSAMGQVNTEAFFGQGTRLTVV.

This chain connects TRBV2 to TRBJ1-1; no reliable D call. Looked up from germline, CDR1 is SNHLY and CDR2 is FYNNEI. The CDR3 is made up of 13 amino acids. Trimming stripped 7 bases from V and 0 bases from J, with 9 bases between. The CDR3 region has the DNA TGTGCCAGCACCCAGTACATGAACACTGAAGCTTTCTTT. Its protein product is CASTQYMNTEAFF.

The table lists this clone with many counts. The chain employs TRBV5-6 and TRBJ2-7; D might be TRBD1 (6 bases). The CDR3 sequence is 16 residues long. The germline CDR1 and CDR2 sequences are SGHDT and YYEEEE. V was clipped by 0 bases and J by 5 bases, with 18 bases between them. The CDR3 DNA reads as TGTGCCAGCAGCTTGGCCCAGGGGCTGTTGGGGGACGAGCAGTACTTC. It specifies CASSLAQGLLGDEQYF.

The chain combines TRBV7-6 with TRBJ2-3; maybe TRBD1 (6 bases). CDR1 and CDR2 from the germline V gene are SGHVS and FNYEAQ. The CDR3 loop spans 15 amino acids. V lost 3 bases to trimming and J lost 4 bases, with 14 bases between them. In nucleotides, the CDR3 is TGTGCCAGCAGCTTGATGTTAACAGGGTCAGATACGCAGTATTTT. Amino acids: CASSLMLTGSDTQYF. The full variable domain, rest sourced from reference TRBV7-6 and TRBJ2-3, is GAGVSQSPRYKVTKRGQDVALRCDPISGHVSLYWYRQALGQGPEFLTYFNYEAQQDKSGLPNDRFSAERPEGSISTLTIQRTEQRDSAMYRCASSLMLTGSDTQYFGPGTRLTVL.

This clone has more than one count but fewer than ten. The chain employs TRBV2 and TRBJ2-2, with a tentative D call TRBD1 (5 bases). V lost 6 bases to trimming and J lost 0 bases, with 11 bases between them. The germline CDR1 and CDR2 sequences are SNHLY and FYNNEI. There are 15 residues in the CDR3. CDR3 sequence reads: CASRYGAANTGELFF. In nucleotides, the CDR3 is TGTGCCAGCAGATATGGGGCCGCGAACACCGGGGAGCTGTTTTTT.

Written as DNA, the CDR3 is TGTGCCAGCAGTCCGAGCGGGGGGGGCATCGGAACCCAGTACTTC. It specifies CASSPSGGGIGTQYF. This sequence joins TRBV6-1 and TRBJ2-5; 10 positions agree with TRBD2. Germline-derived CDR1 and CDR2 are MNHNS and SASEGT. Trimming at V came to 5 bases and at J to 8 bases, leaving 11 bases not matched to a gene. The CDR3 runs to 15 residues.

With regard to this clone: The junction differs from germline at one of its ends, possibly a read error. This chain uses TRBV5-4 with TRBJ1-2; 7 nucleotides agree with TRBD1. The CDR3 runs 15 residues. The germline gives CDR1 SGHNT, CDR2 YYREEE (reference sequence). The CDR3, as DNA: TGTGCCAGCAGCGGTGGATACAGGGGAGACTATGGCTACCCCTTC. Protein sequence: CASSGGYRGDYGYPF.

This chain connects TRBV27 to TRBJ1-5; possibly TRBD1 for D (6 bases). The CDR3 has 16 amino acids. Germline values: CDR1 MNHEY, CDR2 SMNVEV (reference sequence). V shed 4 bases and J shed 4 bases, with 17 bases lying between them. The CDR3: CASSSRAGHQNQPQHF. The CDR3 DNA sequence: TGTGCCAGCAGTTCTAGAGCGGGACACCAAAATCAGCCCCAGCATTTT.

The chain joins TRBV20-1 to TRBJ2-2, with D perhaps TRBD2 (5 bases). Trimming shortened V by 6 bases and J by 3 bases, and 5 bases separated the two germline ends. The CDR3 contains 11 residues. From germline, CDR1 is DFQATT and CDR2 SNEGSKA (reference sequence). CDR3 coding DNA: TGCAGTGCCGGGGACACCGGGGAGCTGTTTTTT. Its translation is CSAGDTGELFF.

The rearrangement links TRBV2 to TRBJ2-3, with D tentatively TRBD1 (5 bases). The length of the CDR3 is 15 residues. V was pared by 5 bases and J by 2 bases, with 14 bases between. Per germline, CDR1 SNHLY and CDR2 FYNNEI. The CDR3 nucleotides read TGTGCCAGCAGTCGCGACAGATCCCACACAGATACGCAGTATTTT. It yields the protein CASSRDRSHTDTQYF.

The CDR3 DNA sequence: TGCGCCAGCAGCCGATCACCTCAGACTAGCGGGGCCGGGGAGCTGTTTTTT. Protein: CASSRSPQTSGAGELFF. The V gene is TRBV5-1, the J gene TRBJ2-2; TRBD2 aligns across 11 bases. Looked up from germline, CDR1 is SGHRS and CDR2 is YFSETQ. The CDR3 has 17 residues. V was clipped by 4 bases and J by 6 bases; unmatched bases: 11.